These T cell receptor beta chains were read from a single sample in a study of OX40 agonist ivuxolimab in advanced cancers. The data were produced by immunoSEQ multiplex PCR, yet TCRdb's version contains in-frame clones alone and is incomplete. The sample holds tens of thousands of clones, roughly 80% seen once. The material sequenced was CD4+ or CD8+ T cells sorted from blood, taken in a trial of the OX40 agonist ivuxolimab. These receptors were taken from an adult with an advanced solid tumor such as melanoma, head and neck, liver or kidney cancer. The CDR3 runs from the conserved cysteine through the conserved F or W. Fields, in order: CDR3 protein, V gene, CDR3 length, J gene.

CDR3: CASTDPGLGNQPQHF; V: TRBV19; length: 15; J: TRBJ1-5
CDR3: CAWSILKSSYEQYF; V: TRBV30; length: 14; J: TRBJ2-7
CDR3: CASSLGQYF; V: TRBV3-1/TRBV3-2; length: 9; J: TRBJ2-7
CDR3: CASSLWGLAGEDPYNEQFF; V: TRBV7-3; length: 19; J: TRBJ2-1
CDR3: CASSSHVAGMRDTQYF; V: TRBV11-3; length: 16; J: TRBJ2-3
CDR3: CSVEVSGGGYNEQFF; V: TRBV29-1; length: 15; J: TRBJ2-1
CDR3: CASGGGSYGYTF; V: TRBV2; length: 12; J: TRBJ1-2
CDR3: CASISQGSGANVLTF; V: TRBV6-5; length: 15; J: TRBJ2-6
CDR3: CAALREVNTEAFF; V: TRBV5-8; length: 13; J: TRBJ1-1
CDR3: CASKPTTGGDTGELFF; V: TRBV5-1; length: 16; J: TRBJ2-2
CDR3: CSVEEQTSYEQYF; V: TRBV29-1; length: 13; J: TRBJ2-7
CDR3: CASSGGFATGALTVYGYTF; V: TRBV7-2; length: 19; J: TRBJ1-2
CDR3: CASRPGQVNEKLFF; V: TRBV5-1; length: 14; J: TRBJ1-4
CDR3: CASSPPGGGGQETQYF; V: TRBV28; length: 16; J: TRBJ2-5
CDR3: CASRKSGTGLDTQYF; V: TRBV19; length: 15; J: TRBJ2-3
CDR3: CASSSGGPDRSLAF; V: TRBV5-1; length: 14; J: TRBJ2-3
CDR3: CASSLANSGLAAVGNEQFF; V: TRBV5-1; length: 19; J: TRBJ2-1
CDR3: CASSPGSARDQPQHF; V: TRBV5-8; length: 15; J: TRBJ1-5
CDR3: CASSPGQLYGYTF; V: TRBV5-6; length: 13; J: TRBJ1-2
CDR3: CASSLRVAGGTDTQYF; V: TRBV7-3; length: 16; J: TRBJ2-3
CDR3: CASRPGRGGAGELFF; V: TRBV6-6; length: 15; J: TRBJ2-2
CDR3: CASSESSLAREKLFF; V: TRBV10-2; length: 15; J: TRBJ1-4